Sequencing of this T cell receptor (beta chain) was carried out in a study of blood T cell repertoires in COVID-19. Germline lookup yields CDR1 SNHLY and CDR2 FYNNEI. CDR3 length equals 14 residues. V was pared by 8 bases and J by 3 bases, with 14 bases between. Original processing notes: Reference gene primer amplification yielded estimated nucleated cell counts. Data came from immunoSEQ multiplex PCR; TCRdb stores just in-frame clones and leaves some out. The V and J calls and clone size were taken over from that table, and D and trimming were inferred from the DNA. In the table there are roughly 200,000 clones, over 70% of which are singletons.

The sequence derives from a woman between 65 and 79 years old with acute or convalescent COVID-19. The V and J genes are TRBV2 and TRBJ1-5; a possible D gene is TRBD1 (6 bases). The specimen sequenced was peripheral blood. The CDR3 protein is CASRYRDSNQPQHF. CDR3 sequence (DNA): TGTGCCAGCCGTTACAGGGATTCCAATCAGCCCCAGCATTTT.